Reported below is one T cell receptor (beta chain). This entry is derived from a study of blood T cell repertoires in COVID-19. Participants were aged 18 to 89 years from about 25 US areas. J lost 6 bases, V lost 4 bases, and 7 bases had no gene match. There are 15 residues in the CDR3. Germline CDR1 is LGHDT and CDR2 is YNNKEL (reference sequence). Repertoires were generated with immunoSEQ multiplex PCR, while TCRdb's copy carries only in-frame clones and drops some. Found here are 400,000 or so clones, about 87% of them singletons; the top ten hold approximately 1.9%. The chain has TRBV3-1 (or the pseudogene TRBV3-2) and TRBJ2-2; 8 bases line up with TRBD2. The source material was PBMCs or T cells enriched from blood (not recorded which). The receptor was isolated from a man aged 35 to 55 in a cohort exposed to, infected with or recovered from COVID-19 (not recorded which). This CDR3 is CASSLGLVLSGELFF. Here the CDR3 DNA reads TGTGCCAGCAGCCTGGGACTAGTTTTATCCGGGGAGCTGTTTTTT.